This section outlines one T cell receptor (beta chain) sequence together with its context. Its target is unknown. This sample was taken from a study of CD8 T cells in ankylosing spondylitis. Study-wide points: Peripheral blood samples showed relatively rare disease-linked clones, and these clones were CD8+.

Quantitative barcoded 5'-RACE was used to prepare TCR beta libraries. Via MiXCR, TCRdb re-called the 5' RACE reads, giving one row per CDR3 protein. Among 200,000 to 250,000 distinct CDR3 sequences, roughly 25% were seen once, and the ten largest hold approximately 6.6%. Between the trimmed V and J ends, which lost 5 bases and 6 bases, there was a span of 22 bases. The CDR3 runs 16 residues. The V call is TRBV12-3 or TRBV12-4, the J call TRBJ1-1; no firm D call. This sequence originates from a male donor with ankylosing spondylitis or in good health (not recorded which). The sequenced sample consisted of blood, either unsorted or a sorted T cell fraction (not recorded which). The CDR3: CASSPPGREVRPEAFF. The CDR3 DNA follows: TGTGCCAGCAGTCCCCCTGGTAGGGAGGTAAGACCTGAAGCTTTCTTT.